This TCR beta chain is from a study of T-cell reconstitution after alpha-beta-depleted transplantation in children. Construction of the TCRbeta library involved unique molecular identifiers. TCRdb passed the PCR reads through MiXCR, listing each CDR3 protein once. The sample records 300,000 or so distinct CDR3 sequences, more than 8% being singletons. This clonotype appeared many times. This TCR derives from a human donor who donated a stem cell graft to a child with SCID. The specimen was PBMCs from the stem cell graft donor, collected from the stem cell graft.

CDR3 DNA: TGTGCCAGCAGCGTAGGATCCAGTATTACCTATGGCTACACCTTC. Amino acid sequence: CASSVGSSITYGYTF. The rearrangement links TRBV9 to TRBJ1-2; D unclear. The V end was cut by 0 bases, the J end by 4 bases, with 13 bases between. Germline V gives CDR1 SGDLS, CDR2 YYNGEE. This CDR3 is 15 amino acids long.